One sample yielded the 18 T cell receptor beta chains listed below, sequenced in a study of OX40 agonist ivuxolimab in advanced cancers. The method was immunoSEQ multiplex PCR; TCRdb's version includes in-frame clones alone and lacks a portion of them. The sample carries over 35,000 clones, 74% recorded once. The specimen was CD4+ or CD8+ T cells sorted from blood, collected in a trial of the OX40 agonist ivuxolimab. These receptors were obtained from an adult with an advanced solid tumor such as melanoma, head and neck, liver or kidney cancer.

The chain employs TRBV5-1 and TRBJ2-5; D is unresolved. V lost 2 bases to trimming and J lost 5 bases, with 10 bases between them. There are 13 residues in the CDR3. CDR1 and CDR2 (germline): SGHRS, YFSETQ. The CDR3 spells CASSFWGRETQYF. The CDR3 DNA follows: TGCGCCAGCAGCTTTTGGGGAAGGGAGACCCAGTACTTC.

The chain links TRBV30 to TRBJ2-1; 9 bases align to TRBD2. V shed 3 bases and J 1 base; nucleotides not matched to a gene: 19. The CDR3 runs 20 residues. Germline V CDR1 and CDR2: GTSNPN, SVGIG (reference sequence). The CDR3 bases are TGTGCCTGGAGCCGTATCTTTAGCGGGGGCTTATCTTTTTCCTACAATGAGCAGTTCTTC. It is translated as CAWSRIFSGGLSFSYNEQFF.

This clone is medium-sized. V gene TRBV2 combines with J gene TRBJ2-3, with a possible D match to TRBD2 (5 bases). The CDR3 is 15 amino acids. With 4 bases removed from V and 4 bases from J, the gap between germline ends came to 15 bases. Germline loops: CDR1 SNHLY, CDR2 FYNNEI. The CDR3 reads CASSVRAPISDTQYF. Written as DNA, the CDR3 is TGTGCCAGCAGTGTGAGGGCTCCAATATCAGATACGCAGTATTTT.

This clone appeared a few times. This chain's CDR3 is CASSLGAGPYEQYV. In nucleotides, the CDR3 is TGTGCCAGCAGCTTGGGCGCGGGACCCTACGAGCAGTACGTC. The chain carries TRBV5-4 and TRBJ2-7, with D possibly matching TRBD2 (6 bases). Germline CDR1 and CDR2: SGHNT and YYREEE (reference sequence). V lost 0 bases to trimming and J lost 2 bases, with 9 bases between them. CDR3 length: 14 residues.

The rearrangement uses TRBV27 and TRBJ1-2, with D possibly TRBD1 on 6 matching bases. V lost 0 bases to trimming and J lost 4 bases, with 18 bases between them. The CDR3 consists of 17 residues. CDR1 and CDR2 from the germline V gene are MNHEY and SMNVEV (reference sequence). The CDR3 nucleotides are TGTGCCAGCAGTTTATCTGTTAGGGGGGGGATAAGCTATGGCTACACCTTC. Protein: CASSLSVRGGISYGYTF.

This chain links TRBV6-6 with TRBJ1-2; 8 nucleotides agree with TRBD1. CDR1 is MNHNY, CDR2 SVGAGI, per germline (reference sequence). The CDR3 sequence is 14 residues long. The ends lost 6 bases at V and 4 bases at J; junction bases unmatched: 7. Here the CDR3 reads CASSQGARSYGYTF. The CDR3 DNA reads TGTGCCAGCAGCCAGGGGGCGCGGTCCTATGGCTACACCTTC.

The rearrangement uses TRBV10-3 and TRBJ1-1; unclear D gene. In germline, CDR1 is ENHRY, CDR2 SYGVKD. CDR3 length: 12 amino acids. V was pared by 3 bases and J by 6 bases, with 8 bases between. CDR3 protein: CAISELRAEAFF. The CDR3 bases are TGTGCCATCAGTGAACTTCGGGCTGAAGCTTTCTTT.

This clone was recorded a few times. The V and J genes are TRBV13 and TRBJ2-1; D is possibly TRBD1 (5 bases). Trimming stripped 5 bases from V and 7 bases from J, with 15 bases between. Per the germline V gene, CDR1 is PRHDT and CDR2 is FYEKMQ (reference sequence). This CDR3 is 14 amino acids long. CDR3 residues: CASSRQGARNEQFF. The CDR3 nucleotides read TGTGCCAGCAGCAGGCAGGGTGCTCGAAATGAGCAGTTCTTC. The full variable domain, with the rest looked up from reference TRBV13 and TRBJ2-1, is AAGVIQSPRHLIKEKRETATLKCYPIPRHDTVYWYQQGPGQDPQFLISFYEKMQSDKGSIPDRFSAQQFSDYHSELNMSSLELGDSALYFCASSRQGARNEQFFGPGTRLTVL.

The chain is built from TRBV30 and TRBJ1-1; D remains ambiguous. The V end was cut by 7 bases, the J end by 3 bases, with 15 bases between. Germline CDR1 GTSNPN, CDR2 SVGIG (reference sequence). CDR3 size: 13 residues. CDR3: CASQKGPHTEAFF. In DNA form, the CDR3 reads TGTGCCTCTCAGAAAGGCCCCCACACTGAAGCTTTCTTT.

The rearrangement links TRBV5-6 to TRBJ1-4; 7 nucleotides agree with TRBD1. The V gene end was trimmed by 5 bases and the J gene end by 4 bases; junction bases not matched to a gene: 5. This CDR3 region has 14 residues. Germline CDR1 is SGHDT and CDR2 is YYEEEE. CDR3 in DNA: TGTGCCAGCAGTACGGGACAGATTAATGAAAAACTGTTTTTT. It translates to CASSTGQINEKLFF.

J is TRBJ2-5 and V is TRBV29-1; D assignment may be TRBD1 or TRBD2 (8 bases each). Trimming cost V 8 bases and J 5 bases, with 18 bases left between them. Germline CDR1 and CDR2: SQVTM and ANQGSEA. The CDR3 is 13 residues long. CDR3 DNA sequence: TGCAGCCTCTCAGGGGGCGGGGGGGAGACCCAGTACTTC. It encodes CSLSGGGGETQYF.

This chain uses TRBV7-2 with TRBJ1-5; 7 nucleotides match TRBD1. The V gene's germline CDR1 is SGHTA and CDR2 FQGNSA. This CDR3 is 15 amino acids long. V lost 1 base, J lost 2 bases, and 2 bases stayed unmatched. The CDR3 coding sequence is TGTGCCAGCAGCTTAGAGGGGGCCCGCAATCAGCCCCAGCATTTT. Amino acids: CASSLEGARNQPQHF.

This clone has just a few counts. The J gene is TRBJ1-2, the V gene TRBV30, with no clear D. Trimming took off 2 bases at V and 8 bases at J, with 12 bases between the two ends. The CDR3 contains 12 residues. CDR1 is GTSNPN and CDR2 is SVGIG in the germline V gene (reference sequence). The CDR3 region has the DNA TGTGCCTGGAGTAGCACAGTGTGGGGCTACACCTTC. Translating it yields CAWSSTVWGYTF.

The chain carries TRBV30 and TRBJ2-2; no firm D call. CDR1 and CDR2 from the germline V gene are GTSNPN and SVGIG (reference sequence). The CDR3 is 12 residues long. V was trimmed by 2 bases and J by 5 bases, leaving 6 bases between them. CDR3 residues: CAWSYTTGELFF. CDR3 nucleotide sequence: TGTGCCTGGAGTTATACGACCGGGGAGCTGTTTTTT.

The chain joins TRBV6-5 to TRBJ1-1; possible D gene TRBD1, 5 bases. The CDR3 covers 15 residues. Per the germline V gene, CDR1 is MNHEY and CDR2 is SVGAGI. V was clipped by 0 bases and J by 4 bases, with 12 bases between them. The CDR3 DNA is TGTGCCAGCAGTTACTCAGGAGGGAGGGGCACTGAAGCTTTCTTT. It specifies CASSYSGGRGTEAFF.

The chain has TRBV6-1 and TRBJ2-2; TRBD1 or TRBD2 may be the D gene (5 bases each). Germline assignment: CDR1 MNHNS and CDR2 SASEGT. Trimming stripped 4 bases from V and 1 base from J, with 13 bases between. The CDR3 runs 16 residues. CDR3 residues: CASSGYGTKNTGELFF. The DNA for the CDR3 is TGTGCCAGCAGTGGATACGGGACGAAGAACACCGGGGAGCTGTTTTTT.

The chain joins TRBV18 to TRBJ1-6; 7 nucleotides agree with TRBD1. The V and J ends lost 7 bases and 5 bases, in that order; junction bases with no gene match: 17. The length of the CDR3 is 18 residues. CDR1 is KGHSH, CDR2 LQKENI, per germline. The CDR3 sequence: CASWSGQSLPQDNSPLHF. CDR3 bases: TGTGCCAGCTGGTCGGGACAGTCTTTGCCCCAGGATAATTCACCCCTCCACTTT.

This clone was observed once. This sequence joins TRBV2 and TRBJ1-2, with D tentatively TRBD1 (6 bases). Germline V gene sequence: CDR1 SNHLY, CDR2 FYNNEI. This CDR3 is built from 14 residues. V lost 8 bases and J lost 4, with 17 bases in between. The chain's CDR3 is CASHGRGGVYGYTF. CDR3 nucleotide sequence: TGTGCCAGCCACGGCCGAGGGGGGGTCTATGGCTACACCTTC.